The 4 T cell receptor beta chains below all came from one sample that was sequenced in a study of vaccination effects on CD4 cells after COVID-19. Which antigens these TCRs recognize remains unknown. An approximately ten-day culture period preceded the isolation of CD4+ T cells. Assay used: immunoSEQ multiplex PCR; TCRdb lists only in-frame clones, some missing. The sample lists tens of thousands of clones; around three quarters were seen once. The sequencing here drew on CD4+ T cells from PBMCs cultured without peptide, taken before COVID-19 vaccination. All receptors derive from a human donor who received a COVID-19 vaccine.

The chain has TRBV3-1 (or the pseudogene TRBV3-2) and TRBJ1-2; possible D gene TRBD1, 6 bases. V was clipped by 0 bases and J by 4 bases, with 15 bases between them. Germline V gene data show CDR1 as LGHDT and CDR2 as YNNKEL (reference sequence). This CDR3 has 16 residues. CDR3 coding DNA: TGTGCCAGCAGCCAAGATCTTCAGGGGCCAACCTATGGCTACACCTTC. This codes for CASSQDLQGPTYGYTF.

The CDR3 loop is CASSWAGETQYF. In nucleotides, the CDR3 is TGTGCCAGCAGTTGGGCAGGGGAGACCCAGTACTTC. This chain links TRBV12-3 or TRBV12-4 with TRBJ2-5, with D tentatively TRBD1 (5 bases). V was trimmed by 4 bases and J by 5 bases, leaving 8 bases between them. CDR3 length: 12 residues.

This chain links TRBV23-1 with TRBJ1-6, with unresolved D. TRBV23-1 is an open reading frame, and its role is uncertain. This CDR3 region has 13 residues. Trimming left V 4 bases short and J 16 bases short, with 17 bases between. In nucleotides, the CDR3 is TGCGCCAGCAGTCGGGCTAGTAAGTTCCGGCTCCACTTT. This gives the protein CASSRASKFRLHF.

The rearrangement joins TRBV10-3 to TRBJ2-7; 8 bases align to TRBD1. Per the germline V gene, CDR1 is ENHRY and CDR2 is SYGVKD. Losses at the gene ends were 10 bases for V and 5 bases for J; bases not matched to a gene: 16. This CDR3 has 15 amino acids. This CDR3 is CATRPGGQGGHEQYV. CDR3 bases: TGTGCCACCCGACCCGGAGGACAGGGAGGCCACGAGCAGTACGTC.